This T cell receptor beta chain was identified during a study of blood T cell repertoires in COVID-19. Turning to the study itself: The cDNA or gDNA used as material had been derived from T cells, B-cell-depleted T cells, or PBMCs.

The repertoire was sequenced with immunoSEQ multiplex PCR; TCRdb's copy has only in-frame clones and lacks some. Of about 320,000 clones in the sample, roughly 85% are singletons; the top ten hold just over 7%. The J segment lost 2 bases and the V segment lost 6 bases, leaving 8 bases of the junction unmatched. Germline CDR1 reads SGHAT; CDR2 reads FQNNGV. The CDR3 loop spans 15 amino acids. The sequence derives from a human donor in a cohort sampled during active COVID-19. Specimen: peripheral blood. V and J are TRBV11-2 and TRBJ2-3, with 7 bases matching TRBD1. The CDR3: CASRSSGTDTDTQYF. The CDR3 DNA follows: TGTGCCAGCAGGTCGTCCGGGACAGACACAGATACGCAGTATTTT. Filled out from reference TRBV11-2 and TRBJ2-3, the complete variable domain reads EAGVAQSPRYKIIEKRQSVAFWCNPISGHATLYWYQQILGQGPKLLIQFQNNGVVDDSQLPKDRFSAERLKGVDSTLKIQPAKLEDSAVYLCASRSSGTDTDTQYFGPGTRLTVL.